One sample yielded the 31 T cell receptor beta chains listed below, sequenced in a study of response to subunit inactivated influenza vaccine. One entry per CDR3 protein results from TCRdb running MiXCR on the RT-PCR reads. The sample yields approximately 500,000 distinct CDR3 sequences, about an eighth seen once. This specimen was PBMCs from blood, taken roughly 45 days after vaccination. The receptors here all came from a man in his forties or fifties who received an inactivated influenza vaccine.

The chain uses TRBV15 and TRBJ2-2, with 7 bases matching TRBD2. Germline assignment: CDR1 LNHNV and CDR2 YYDKDF (reference sequence). This CDR3 comprises 16 residues. V lost 0 bases and J lost 3; bases outside the gene matches: 4. In DNA, the CDR3 is TGTGCCACCAGCAGAGATGGGGGGGGATACACCGGGGAGCTGTTTTTT. Its protein is CATSRDGGGYTGELFF.

This clonotype was seen a few times. This rearrangement joins TRBV5-5 to TRBJ1-5; D is possibly TRBD1 (5 bases). The CDR3 totals 16 residues. The V end lost 2 bases, the J end lost 0 bases, and 12 bases lay between the germline ends. Germline CDR1 SGHKS, CDR2 YYEKEE (reference sequence). DNA for the CDR3: TGTGCCAGCAGCTTAGGGGTTGTCCCTAGCAATCAGCCCCAGCATTTT. It encodes CASSLGVVPSNQPQHF.

The chain couples TRBV5-6 to TRBJ2-2; D is ambiguous. Germline assignment: CDR1 SGHDT and CDR2 YYEEEE. V lost 1 base, J lost 6 bases, and 4 bases lay in between. The CDR3 totals 12 residues. The CDR3 sequence is CASSLTPGELFF. CDR3 DNA: TGTGCCAGCAGCTTGACTCCCGGGGAGCTGTTTTTT.

This clonotype appeared many times. The chain combines TRBV7-9 with TRBJ1-1; D ambiguous. V dropped 1 base and J dropped 11 bases, with 5 bases sitting between them. This CDR3 comprises 10 residues. Germline V gene lookup returns CDR1 SEHNR and CDR2 FQNEAQ (reference sequence). DNA of the CDR3: TGTGCCAGCAGCTTAGGTATGGCTTTCTTT. Amino acids: CASSLGMAFF.

Details on this clonotype: A read error may be the cause here, since a much bigger clone is one base away. The rearrangement uses TRBV20-1 and TRBJ2-2, with D possibly being TRBD1 (5 bases). Deletions cut 6 bases from V and 7 bases from J, with 21 bases between. Looked up from germline, CDR1 is DFQATT and CDR2 is SNEGSKA (reference sequence). This CDR3 region has 15 residues. The CDR3 protein is CSAQADRGHDGELFF. In DNA form, the CDR3 reads TGCAGTGCACAGGCTGACCGCGGACATGACGGGGAGCTGTTTTTT.

There are a few counts of this clonotype. The V call is TRBV7-3, the J call TRBJ2-5; D remains ambiguous. The CDR3 totals 15 residues. Germline V gene data show CDR1 as SGHTA and CDR2 as FQGTGA. Trimming pared 1 base from V and 5 bases from J, leaving 14 bases between. CDR3 nucleotide sequence: TGTGCCAGCAGCTTAATTCGGGCACCGCGGGAGACCCAGTACTTC. Translation: CASSLIRAPRETQYF.

V gene TRBV6-5 combines with J gene TRBJ2-1; 7 bases agree with TRBD2. The ends lost 2 bases at V and 7 bases at J; junction bases unmatched: 8. The CDR3 has 15 amino acids. Germline V gene data show CDR1 as MNHEY and CDR2 as SVGAGI. The CDR3, as DNA: TGTGCCAGCAGTTACATTGGCGGGAGTCGGAATGAGCAGTTCTTC. This encodes CASSYIGGSRNEQFF.

This clonotype occurred many times. V and J are TRBV20-1 and TRBJ1-1, with D unclear. This CDR3 comprises 13 residues. CDR1 and CDR2 (germline): DFQATT, SNEGSKA (reference sequence). CDR3 loop: CRAGTGMNTEAFF. CDR3 nucleotides: TGCAGGGCTGGAACGGGAATGAACACTGAAGCTTTCTTT.

This clonotype was detected a few times. The chain has TRBV6-2 or TRBV6-3 and TRBJ2-2, with D maybe TRBD1 (6 bases). CDR3 length: 14 residues. Germline V gene data show CDR1 as MNHEY and CDR2 as SVGEGT. Trimming left V 6 bases short and J 7 bases short, with 15 bases between. As DNA, the CDR3 is TGTGCCAGCAGAACAGGGACGAGGAGCGGGGAGCTGTTTTTT. This sequence encodes CASRTGTRSGELFF.

The chain employs TRBV14 and TRBJ1-1, with D unclear. CDR1 and CDR2 (germline): SGHDN, FVKESK. V gave up 0 bases and J gave up 6 bases, with 11 bases separating them. CDR3 size: 14 residues. CDR3 region: CASSQDSSGSEAFF. As DNA, the CDR3 is TGTGCCAGCAGCCAAGATTCGTCCGGCTCTGAAGCTTTCTTT.

The J gene is TRBJ1-6, the V gene TRBV12-3 or TRBV12-4; the D is unclear. The V gene lost 3 bases and the J gene lost 7 bases, with 7 bases spanning the gap. The CDR3 has 13 residues. Here the CDR3 reads CASSFRWNSPLHF. CDR3 nucleotide sequence: TGTGCCAGCAGTTTTAGGTGGAATTCACCCCTCCACTTT.

This clonotype has more than one count but fewer than ten. V gene TRBV9 combines with J gene TRBJ2-1; 8 positions agree with TRBD2. This CDR3 has 17 residues. J was trimmed by 5 bases and V by 4 bases; bases with no gene match: 14. Germline-derived CDR1 and CDR2 are SGDLS and YYNGEE. The CDR3 DNA reads as TGTGCCAGCAGCCAAAGTCGGGGGGGCGACGATCACAATGAGCAGTTCTTC. Its protein product is CASSQSRGGDDHNEQFF.

This clonotype was seen repeatedly, ten times or more. This sequence joins TRBV5-1 and TRBJ2-3; D tentatively fits TRBD1 or TRBD2 (5 bases each). In germline, CDR1 is SGHRS, CDR2 YFSETQ. Trimming left V 4 bases short and J 2 bases short, with 14 bases between. CDR3 size: 15 residues. CDR3 residues: CASSPGPSITDTQYF. CDR3 nucleotides: TGCGCCAGCAGCCCGGGGCCTAGCATCACAGATACGCAGTATTTT.

This clonotype has more than one count but fewer than ten. The chain links TRBV6-2 or TRBV6-3 to TRBJ2-2; D call uncertain. Trimming cost V 0 bases and J 5 bases, with 13 bases left between them. CDR1 and CDR2 from the germline V gene are MNHEY and SVGEGT. The CDR3 has 16 residues. CDR3 DNA sequence: TGTGCCAGCAGTTACTCTTACGGAGCTATTACCGGGGAGCTGTTTTTT. It is translated as CASSYSYGAITGELFF.

This chain uses TRBV7-2 with TRBJ1-1; D remains ambiguous. V was pared by 3 bases and J by 3 bases, with 8 bases between. The germline V gene has CDR1 SGHTA and CDR2 FQGNSA. The CDR3 length is 13 residues. CDR3: CASSLNMDTEAFF. The CDR3 coding sequence is TGTGCCAGCAGCTTGAACATGGACACTGAAGCTTTCTTT.

V and J are TRBV7-8 and TRBJ2-5, with 7 bases aligning to TRBD1. The CDR3 is made up of 14 amino acids. The J segment lost 4 bases and the V segment lost 7 bases, leaving 9 bases of the junction unmatched. Germline lookup yields CDR1 SGHVS and CDR2 FQNEAQ. The CDR3 coding sequence is TGTGCCAGCAAGGGGGCGAAGGACTCAGAGACCCAGTACTTC. Translated, it gives CASKGAKDSETQYF. Using reference TRBV7-8 and TRBJ2-5 for the parts outside the CDR3, the full variable domain is GAGVSQSPRYKVAKRGQDVALRCDPISGHVSLFWYQQALGQGPEFLTYFQNEAQLDKSGLPSDRFFAERPEGSVSTLKIQRTQQEDSAVYLCASKGAKDSETQYFGPGTRLLVL.

This clonotype was seen repeatedly, ten times or more. This rearrangement joins TRBV4-1 to TRBJ2-5, with D possibly being TRBD2 (6 bases). CDR1 MGHRA and CDR2 YSYEKL come from the germline V gene. The ends were cut back, 5 bases at V and 4 bases at J, with 14 bases in the middle. The CDR3 extends over 14 amino acids. The chain's CDR3 is CASSNRGGPETQYF. CDR3 nucleotides: TGCGCCAGCAGCAACCGCGGAGGGCCAGAGACCCAGTACTTC.

V usage is TRBV10-3 and J usage is TRBJ2-1; 8 positions agree with TRBD2. The CDR3 totals 15 residues. Germline V gene data show CDR1 as ENHRY and CDR2 as SYGVKD. With 10 bases clipped from V and 0 bases from J, the junction kept 8 bases outside the gene matches. CDR3 DNA sequence: TGTGCCAGCCTTAGCGGGGAGAGCTCCTACAATGAGCAGTTCTTC. It translates to CASLSGESSYNEQFF.

This clonotype was seen repeatedly, ten times or more. CDR3 sequence reads: CASSPGTGHYNEQFF. The CDR3 DNA reads TGTGCCAGCAGTCCCGGGACAGGTCATTACAATGAGCAGTTCTTC. This chain joins TRBV7-3 and TRBJ2-1, with TRBD1 matching over 8 bases. V gave up 6 bases and J gave up 4 bases; unmatched junction bases: 8. This CDR3 spans 15 amino acids. Germline CDR1 reads SGHTA; CDR2 reads FQGTGA.

This clonotype occurred many times. V gene TRBV4-3 combines with J gene TRBJ2-3; the match to TRBD1 covers 9 bases. In germline, CDR1 is LGHNA, CDR2 YSLEER. Trimming removed 1 base from V and 6 bases from J; junction bases left unmatched: 8. This CDR3 region has 16 residues. DNA of the CDR3: TGCGCCAGCAGCCAAGGCCGGGACAGGGAGCATGATACGCAGTATTTT. Encoded protein: CASSQGRDREHDTQYF.

This clonotype was seen many times. V usage is TRBV29-1 and J usage is TRBJ1-3; no firm D call. The CDR3 covers 13 residues. V lost 6 bases and J 3 bases, leaving 12 bases between the germline ends. The V gene's germline CDR1 is SQVTM and CDR2 ANQGSEA. The CDR3 region is CSVGSMGGNTIYF. CDR3 DNA: TGCAGCGTGGGATCCATGGGTGGAAACACCATATATTTT.

In this sample, this clonotype turned up many times. V gene TRBV11-2 combines with J gene TRBJ2-5; tentatively, D is TRBD1 (6 bases). V was shortened by 5 bases and J by 7 bases, with 17 bases between the two germline ends. There are 14 residues in the CDR3. Germline CDR1 SGHAT, CDR2 FQNNGV. CDR3 bases: TGTGCCAGCAGCCGGGACATCCTTGGGGGGACCCAGTACTTC. Translation: CASSRDILGGTQYF.

This clonotype occurred many times. The rearrangement links TRBV5-1 to TRBJ2-7; D gene uncertain. The CDR3 runs to 11 residues. V dropped 4 bases and J dropped 2 bases, with 4 bases sitting between them. Per the germline V gene, CDR1 is SGHRS and CDR2 is YFSETQ. The CDR3 coding sequence is TGCGCCAGCAGCCCAACCTACGAGCAGTACTTC. Its translation: CASSPTYEQYF.

This clonotype was recorded at least ten times. The CDR3 spells CATSRQGLAGELFF. The CDR3 DNA sequence: TGTGCCACCTCTAGGCAGGGGCTGGCCGGGGAGCTGTTTTTT. The chain has TRBV9 and TRBJ2-2, with D possibly TRBD1 on 6 matching bases. V lost 9 bases to trimming and J lost 6 bases, with 18 bases between them. The CDR3 loop spans 14 amino acids. Looked up from germline, CDR1 is SGDLS and CDR2 is YYNGEE.

V is TRBV12-3 or TRBV12-4 and J is TRBJ2-1; no reliable D call. Trimming stripped 1 base from V and 9 bases from J, with 10 bases between. This CDR3 contains 13 residues. CDR3 sequence: CASSLGRATEQFF. CDR3 in DNA: TGTGCCAGCAGTTTAGGCCGGGCGACTGAGCAGTTCTTC.

This clonotype was seen only a few times. V gene TRBV4-2 combines with J gene TRBJ2-2; D not certain. Per germline, CDR1 LGHNA and CDR2 YNFKEQ. V was cut by 7 bases and J by 0 bases, with 12 bases left in between. The CDR3 consists of 15 residues. In DNA, the CDR3 is TGTGCCAGCACGGAGACGGCTACGAACACCGGGGAGCTGTTTTTT. This encodes CASTETATNTGELFF.

The chain combines TRBV4-1 with TRBJ2-2; 10 positions agree with TRBD1. The V segment lost 2 bases and the J segment 5 bases; nucleotides outside the gene matches: 11. The germline gives CDR1 MGHRA, CDR2 YSYEKL. There are 18 residues in the CDR3. The CDR3 protein is CASSQLPDRGILTGELFF. The CDR3 nucleotides read TGCGCCAGCAGCCAATTGCCGGACAGGGGGATCTTGACCGGGGAGCTGTTTTTT.

This clonotype has a handful of counts. This chain links TRBV6-6 with TRBJ2-7; D gene ambiguous. Germline V gene data show CDR1 as MNHNY and CDR2 as SVGAGI (reference sequence). V was cut by 2 bases and J by 1 base, with 6 bases left in between. This CDR3 is built from 13 residues. CDR3 coding DNA: TGTGCCAGCAGTTACACAGTATCCTACGAGCAGTACTTC. This gives the protein CASSYTVSYEQYF.

The CDR3 spells CATSRDSAGELFF. The CDR3 bases are TGTGCCACCAGCAGAGACTCGGCCGGGGAGCTGTTTTTT. The chain carries TRBV15 and TRBJ2-2, with D uncertain. CDR1 and CDR2 (germline): LNHNV, YYDKDF (reference sequence). The CDR3 is 13 amino acids. The V end was cut by 0 bases, the J end by 6 bases, with 5 bases between.

The rearrangement uses TRBV7-9 and TRBJ1-2; no firm D call. CDR3 length equals 13 residues. Trimming shortened V by 3 bases and J by 0 bases, and 5 bases separated the two germline ends. The V gene's germline CDR1 is SEHNR and CDR2 FQNEAQ (reference sequence). For the CDR3, the DNA is TGTGCCAGCAGCTTGGTCCCTAACTATGGCTACACCTTC. Translated, it gives CASSLVPNYGYTF.

This clonotype was observed a few times. The chain carries TRBV15 and TRBJ2-1, with 10 bases aligning to TRBD1. Unmatched junction bases numbered 10, after V lost 4 bases and J lost 7 bases. The germline gives CDR1 LNHNV, CDR2 YYDKDF (reference sequence). This CDR3 has 16 residues. The CDR3 is CATSIPPGTGVNEQFF. In DNA form, the CDR3 reads TGTGCCACCAGCATCCCCCCCGGGACAGGGGTGAATGAGCAGTTCTTC.